This T cell receptor beta chain was identified during a study of T cells in Graves' hyperthyroidism and ophthalmopathy. The study, taken as a whole, reports: Most thyroid clonotypes with frequency above 0.001 were detected in blood.

Lactation, pregnancy, other autoimmune disease or uncontrolled infection led to exclusion of patients. PBMCs were sourced from approximately 9 ml fresh peripheral blood. Amplification targeted TCR beta CDR3 regions from RNA transcripts. HTBI primers drove first-round RT-PCR of the TCR CDR3. TCRdb processed the multiplex PCR reads anew with MiXCR; each CDR3 protein has one entry. This table has 380,000 or so distinct CDR3 sequences, more than 11% appearing once. Trimming cost V 2 bases and J 2 bases; bases outside gene matches: 1. This CDR3 has 15 amino acids. Germline-derived CDR1 and CDR2 are MDHEN and SYDVKM. This clonotype was recorded at least ten times. As yet, its antigen is unknown.

The receptor was isolated from a woman aged 25-40 years with Graves' hyperthyroidism. The sample taken for sequencing was blood. This sequence joins TRBV28 and TRBJ2-2; 8 bases fit TRBD1. The CDR3 spells CASSLGQGNTGELFF. CDR3 nucleotide sequence: TGTGCCAGCAGTTTAGGACAGGGTAACACCGGGGAGCTGTTTTTT.